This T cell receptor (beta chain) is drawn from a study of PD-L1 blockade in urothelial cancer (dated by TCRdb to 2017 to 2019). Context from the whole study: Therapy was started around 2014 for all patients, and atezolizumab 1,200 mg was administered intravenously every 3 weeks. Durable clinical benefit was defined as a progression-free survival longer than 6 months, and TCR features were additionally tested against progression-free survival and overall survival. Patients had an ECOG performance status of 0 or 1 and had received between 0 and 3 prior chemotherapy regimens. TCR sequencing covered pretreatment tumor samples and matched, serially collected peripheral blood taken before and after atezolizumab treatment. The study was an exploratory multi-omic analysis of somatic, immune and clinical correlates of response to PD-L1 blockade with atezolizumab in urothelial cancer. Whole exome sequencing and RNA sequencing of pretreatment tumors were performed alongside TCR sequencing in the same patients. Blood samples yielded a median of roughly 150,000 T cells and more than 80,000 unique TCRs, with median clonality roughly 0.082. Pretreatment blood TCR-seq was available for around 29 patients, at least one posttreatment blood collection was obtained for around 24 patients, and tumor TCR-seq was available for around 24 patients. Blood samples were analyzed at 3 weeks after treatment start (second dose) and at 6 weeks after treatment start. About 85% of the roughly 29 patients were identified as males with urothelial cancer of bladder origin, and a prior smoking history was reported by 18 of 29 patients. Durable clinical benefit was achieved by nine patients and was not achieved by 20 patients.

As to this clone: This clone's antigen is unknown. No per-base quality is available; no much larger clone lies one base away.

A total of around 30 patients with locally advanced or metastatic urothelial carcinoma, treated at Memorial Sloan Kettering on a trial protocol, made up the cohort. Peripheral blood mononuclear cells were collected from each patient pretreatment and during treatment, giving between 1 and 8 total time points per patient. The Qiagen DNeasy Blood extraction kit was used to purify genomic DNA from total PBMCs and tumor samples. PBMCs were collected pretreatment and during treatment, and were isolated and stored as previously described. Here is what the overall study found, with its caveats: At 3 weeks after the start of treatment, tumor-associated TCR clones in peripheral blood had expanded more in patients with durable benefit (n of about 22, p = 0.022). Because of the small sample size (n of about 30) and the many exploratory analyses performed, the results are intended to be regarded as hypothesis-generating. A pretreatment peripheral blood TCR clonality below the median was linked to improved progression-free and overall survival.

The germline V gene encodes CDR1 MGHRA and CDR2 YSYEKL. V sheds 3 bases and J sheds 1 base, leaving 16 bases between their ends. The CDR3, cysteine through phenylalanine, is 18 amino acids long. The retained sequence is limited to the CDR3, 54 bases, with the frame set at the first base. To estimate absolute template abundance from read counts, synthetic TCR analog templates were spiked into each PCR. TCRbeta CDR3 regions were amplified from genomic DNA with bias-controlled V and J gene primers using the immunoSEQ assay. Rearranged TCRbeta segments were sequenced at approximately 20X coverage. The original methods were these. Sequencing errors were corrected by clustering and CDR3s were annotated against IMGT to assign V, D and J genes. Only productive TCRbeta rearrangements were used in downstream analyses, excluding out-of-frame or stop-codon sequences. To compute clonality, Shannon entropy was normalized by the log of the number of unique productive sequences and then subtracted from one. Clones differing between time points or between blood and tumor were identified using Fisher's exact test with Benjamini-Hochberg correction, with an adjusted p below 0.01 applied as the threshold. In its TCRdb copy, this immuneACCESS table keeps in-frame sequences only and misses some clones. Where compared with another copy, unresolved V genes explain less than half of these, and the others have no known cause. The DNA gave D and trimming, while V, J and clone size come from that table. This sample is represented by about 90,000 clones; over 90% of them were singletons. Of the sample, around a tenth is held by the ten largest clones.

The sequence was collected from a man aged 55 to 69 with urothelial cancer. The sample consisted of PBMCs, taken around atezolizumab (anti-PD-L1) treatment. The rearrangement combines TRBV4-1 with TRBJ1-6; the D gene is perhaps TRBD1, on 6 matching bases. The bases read TGCGCCAGCAGCCACGACACAGGGTTTGGGTCCTATAATTCACCCCTCCACTTT. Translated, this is CASSHDTGFGSYNSPLHF.